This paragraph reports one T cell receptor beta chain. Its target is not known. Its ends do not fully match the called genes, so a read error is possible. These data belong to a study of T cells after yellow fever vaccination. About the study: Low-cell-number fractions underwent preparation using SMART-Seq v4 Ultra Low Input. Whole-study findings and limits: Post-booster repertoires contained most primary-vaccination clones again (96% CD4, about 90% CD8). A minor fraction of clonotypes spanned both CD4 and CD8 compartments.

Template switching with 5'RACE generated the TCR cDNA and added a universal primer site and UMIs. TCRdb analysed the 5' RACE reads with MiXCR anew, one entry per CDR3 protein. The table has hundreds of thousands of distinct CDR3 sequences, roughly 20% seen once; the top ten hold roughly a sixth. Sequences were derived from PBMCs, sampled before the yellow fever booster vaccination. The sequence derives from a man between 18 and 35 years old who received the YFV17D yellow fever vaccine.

The CDR3 is CPSSPQGRNGELFF. The CDR3 coding sequence is TGTCCCAGCTCGCCACAGGGGAGAAACGGGGAGCTGTTTTTT. The chain links TRBV18 to TRBJ2-2, with 7 bases aligning to TRBD1. The CDR3 runs to 14 residues. CDR1 is KGHSH, CDR2 LQKENI, per germline.